This T cell receptor beta chain was documented in a study of Graves' ophthalmopathy and Graves' hyperthyroidism. The authors amplified TCR beta CDR3 regions, and they did so from RNA transcripts for repertoire sequencing. HTBI-primed RT-PCR formed the first round, and a multiplex PCR formed the second. TCRdb reprocessed the multiplex PCR reads via MiXCR and lists one record per CDR3 protein. The sample carries more than 550,000 distinct CDR3 sequences, roughly two fifths recorded once. CDR3 length: 16 amino acids. V was shortened by 5 bases and J by 8 bases, with 21 bases between the two germline ends. The germline V gene has CDR1 SGHTA and CDR2 FQGNSA.

This clonotype was sampled from an adult man with Graves' ophthalmopathy. Sequencing input: peripheral blood. The gene calls are TRBV7-2 and TRBJ1-4; possibly TRBD1 for D (6 bases). As DNA, the CDR3 is TGTGCCAGCAGCCCGGGGGCAACTCAGGGTGGCGAAAAACTGTTTTTT. Its protein is CASSPGATQGGEKLFF.